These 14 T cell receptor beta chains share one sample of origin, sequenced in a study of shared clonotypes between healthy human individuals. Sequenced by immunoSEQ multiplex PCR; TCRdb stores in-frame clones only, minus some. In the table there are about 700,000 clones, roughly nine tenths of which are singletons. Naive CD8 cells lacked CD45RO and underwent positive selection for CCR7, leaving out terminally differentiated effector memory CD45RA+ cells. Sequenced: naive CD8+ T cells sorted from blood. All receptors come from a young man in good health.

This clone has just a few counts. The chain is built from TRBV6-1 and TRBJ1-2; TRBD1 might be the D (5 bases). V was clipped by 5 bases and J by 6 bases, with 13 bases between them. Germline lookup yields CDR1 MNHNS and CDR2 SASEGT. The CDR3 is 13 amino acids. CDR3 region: CASSTLGTHGYTF. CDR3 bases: TGTGCCAGCAGTACCCTAGGGACGCATGGCTACACCTTC.

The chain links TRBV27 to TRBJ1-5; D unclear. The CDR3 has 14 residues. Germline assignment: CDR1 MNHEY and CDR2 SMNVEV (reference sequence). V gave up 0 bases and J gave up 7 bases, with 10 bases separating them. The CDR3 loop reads CASSLSGQYQPQHF. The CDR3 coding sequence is TGTGCCAGCAGTTTATCTGGCCAATACCAGCCCCAGCATTTT.

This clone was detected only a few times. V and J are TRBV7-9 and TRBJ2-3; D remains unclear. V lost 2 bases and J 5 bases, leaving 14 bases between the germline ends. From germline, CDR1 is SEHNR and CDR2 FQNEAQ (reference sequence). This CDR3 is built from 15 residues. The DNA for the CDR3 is TGTGCCAGCAGCTTATTTGGAGCAGCGATAGATACGCAGTATTTT. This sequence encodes CASSLFGAAIDTQYF.

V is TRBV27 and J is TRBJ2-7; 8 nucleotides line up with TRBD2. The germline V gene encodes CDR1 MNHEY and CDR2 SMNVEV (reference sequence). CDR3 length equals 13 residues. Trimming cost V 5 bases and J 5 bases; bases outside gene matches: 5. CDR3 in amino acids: CASSQRELNEQYF. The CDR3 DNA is TGTGCCAGCAGTCAGCGGGAGTTAAACGAGCAGTACTTC.

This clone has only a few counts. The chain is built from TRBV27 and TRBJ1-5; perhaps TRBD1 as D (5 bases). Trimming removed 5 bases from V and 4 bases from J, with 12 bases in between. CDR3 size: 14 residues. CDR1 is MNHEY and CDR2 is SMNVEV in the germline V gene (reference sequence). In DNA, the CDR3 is TGTGCCAGCAGTCCGAGGGACGTAAATCAGCCCCAGCATTTT. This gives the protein CASSPRDVNQPQHF.

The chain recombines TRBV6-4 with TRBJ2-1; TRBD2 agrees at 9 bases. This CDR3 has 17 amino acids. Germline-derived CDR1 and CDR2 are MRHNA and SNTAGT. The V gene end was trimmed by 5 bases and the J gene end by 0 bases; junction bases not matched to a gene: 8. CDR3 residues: CASSSHISGSSYNEQFF. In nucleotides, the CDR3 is TGTGCCAGCAGTTCTCATATTAGCGGGAGCTCCTACAATGAGCAGTTCTTC.

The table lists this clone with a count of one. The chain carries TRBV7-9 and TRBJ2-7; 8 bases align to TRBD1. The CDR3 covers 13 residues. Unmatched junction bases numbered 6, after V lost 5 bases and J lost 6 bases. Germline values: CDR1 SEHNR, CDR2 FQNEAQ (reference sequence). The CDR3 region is CASSLTGTGEQYF. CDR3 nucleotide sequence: TGTGCCAGCAGCCTTACTGGGACAGGCGAGCAGTACTTC.

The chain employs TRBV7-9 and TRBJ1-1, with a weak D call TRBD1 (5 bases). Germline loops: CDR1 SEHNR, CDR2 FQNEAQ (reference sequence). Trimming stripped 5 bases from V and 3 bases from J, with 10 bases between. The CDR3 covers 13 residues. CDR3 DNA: TGTGCCAGCAGCGAACAGGAGGACACTGAAGCTTTCTTT. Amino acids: CASSEQEDTEAFF.

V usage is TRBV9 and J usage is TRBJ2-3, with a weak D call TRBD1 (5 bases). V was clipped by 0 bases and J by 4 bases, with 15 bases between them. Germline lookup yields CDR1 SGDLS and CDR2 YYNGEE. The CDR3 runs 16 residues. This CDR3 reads CASSVDQGSWPDTQYF. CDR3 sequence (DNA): TGTGCCAGCAGCGTAGACCAGGGTTCATGGCCAGATACGCAGTATTTT.

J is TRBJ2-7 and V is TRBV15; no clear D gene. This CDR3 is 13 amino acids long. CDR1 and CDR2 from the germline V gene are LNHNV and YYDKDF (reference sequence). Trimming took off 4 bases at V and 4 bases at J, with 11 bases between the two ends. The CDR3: CATSIRMRYEQYF. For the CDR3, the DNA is TGTGCCACCAGCATAAGAATGAGATACGAGCAGTACTTC.

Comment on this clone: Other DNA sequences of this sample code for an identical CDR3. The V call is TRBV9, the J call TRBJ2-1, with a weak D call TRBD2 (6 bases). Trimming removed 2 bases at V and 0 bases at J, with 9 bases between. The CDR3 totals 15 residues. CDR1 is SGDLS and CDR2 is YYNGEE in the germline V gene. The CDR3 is CASSVGTSSYNEQFF. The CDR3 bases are TGTGCCAGCAGCGTTGGGACTTCCTCCTACAATGAGCAGTTCTTC.

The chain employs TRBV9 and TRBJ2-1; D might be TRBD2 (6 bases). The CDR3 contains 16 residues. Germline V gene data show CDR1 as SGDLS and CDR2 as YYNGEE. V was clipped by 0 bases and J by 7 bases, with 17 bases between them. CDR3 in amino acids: CASSVAEGSLSNEQFF. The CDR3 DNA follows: TGTGCCAGCAGCGTAGCGGAGGGGTCCCTTTCAAATGAGCAGTTCTTC.

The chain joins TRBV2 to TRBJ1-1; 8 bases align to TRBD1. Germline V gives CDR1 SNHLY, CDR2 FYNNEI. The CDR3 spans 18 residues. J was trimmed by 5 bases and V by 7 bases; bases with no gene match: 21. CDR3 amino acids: CASIAGRGDRGPQTEAFF. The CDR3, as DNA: TGTGCCAGCATTGCCGGGCGCGGAGACAGGGGACCACAGACTGAAGCTTTCTTT.

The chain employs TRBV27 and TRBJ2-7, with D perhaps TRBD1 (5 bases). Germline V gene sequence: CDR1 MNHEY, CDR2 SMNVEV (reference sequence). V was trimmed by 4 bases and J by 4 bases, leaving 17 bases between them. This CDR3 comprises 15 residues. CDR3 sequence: CASSSMTDLQYEQYF. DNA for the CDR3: TGTGCCAGCAGTTCAATGACAGATCTTCAGTACGAGCAGTACTTC.